The rows below give T cell receptor beta chains drawn from one sample of a study of beta chain features in type 1 diabetes. TCRdb's table, derived via immunoSEQ multiplex PCR, lists solely in-frame clones and lacks some. The sample lists some 660,000 clones; more than 13% were seen once. Sequencing input: naive CD4+ T cells from blood. These receptors all stem from a man aged 18 to 30 with type 1 diabetes. Both conserved end residues are part of each CDR3. D genes are given only for firm matches. The size entry is marked missing in some rows and otherwise reads once, few, many or a size class.

d_gene | j_gene | v_gene | abundance | CDR3aa | CDR3nt
. | TRBJ1-5 | TRBV30 | . | CAWSSYSGDQPQHF | TGTGCCTGGAGTTCCTACTCAGGGGATCAGCCCCAGCATTTT
TRBD2 | TRBJ2-5 | TRBV6-1 | . | CASSERRLAKETQYF | TGTGCCAGCAGTGAACGGAGACTAGCGAAAGAGACCCAGTACTTC
. | TRBJ2-1 | TRBV5-1 | few | CASSLAASVTFAPLPNYNEQFF | TGCGCCAGCAGCTTGGCGGCTTCGGTAACGTTTGCTCCGCTTCCTAACTACAATGAGCAGTTCTTC
. | TRBJ2-1 | TRBV30 | few | CAWSVGPYNEQFF | TGTGCCTGGAGTGTAGGACCCTACAATGAGCAGTTCTTC
. | TRBJ1-1 | TRBV29-1 | . | CSVEMTVNTEAFF | TGCAGCGTTGAAATGACGGTGAACACTGAAGCTTTCTTT
TRBD2 | TRBJ2-4 | TRBV19 | few | CASRPGTSGNIQYF | TGTGCCAGTAGGCCCGGGACTAGCGGGAACATTCAGTACTTC
. | TRBJ2-7 | TRBV5-4 | . | CASSRGLQSYEQYF | TGTGCCAGCAGCCGGGGACTCCAGTCCTACGAGCAGTACTTC
. | TRBJ2-1 | TRBV9 | . | CASTREPGNEQFF | TGTGCCAGCACACGGGAGCCGGGGAATGAGCAGTTCTTC
. | TRBJ2-1 | TRBV28 | many | CASPPLGGRLAGEQFF | TGTGCCAGCCCTCCCTTGGGGGGCCGGTTAGCGGGTGAGCAGTTCTTC
. | TRBJ1-5 | TRBV18 | few | CASSGGNQPQHF | TGTGCCAGCTCCGGCGGGAATCAGCCCCAGCATTTT
. | TRBJ1-5 | TRBV19 | . | CASSGAVLNQPQHF | TGTGCCAGTAGTGGGGCAGTCCTCAATCAGCCCCAGCATTTT
TRBD2 | TRBJ2-3 | TRBV10-3 | . | CAISERLAGSGVDTQYF | TGTGCCATCAGTGAGCGACTAGCGGGATCGGGGGTAGATACGCAGTATTTT
. | TRBJ1-2 | TRBV9 | few | CASSPQGGYGYTF | TGTGCCAGCAGCCCACAGGGAGGGTATGGCTACACCTTC
TRBD1 | TRBJ2-7 | TRBV7-3 | few | CASSRQGASGEQYF | TGTGCCAGCAGCCGACAGGGGGCATCTGGGGAGCAGTACTTC
. | TRBJ2-5 | TRBV4-1 | once | CASSQEWRQETQYF | TGCGCCAGCAGCCAGGAATGGCGGCAAGAGACCCAGTACTTC
. | TRBJ2-3 | TRBV5-1 | few | CASAEASTSTDTQYF | TGCGCCAGCGCGGAGGCGAGCACTAGCACAGATACGCAGTATTTT
TRBD1 | TRBJ2-2 | TRBV2 | . | CASSGDRGRGELFF | TGTGCCAGCAGCGGTGACAGGGGGCGCGGGGAGCTGTTTTTT
. | TRBJ1-1 | TRBV30 | . | CARGPMNTEAFF | TGTGCCCGAGGCCCCATGAACACTGAAGCTTTCTTT
. | TRBJ1-1 | TRBV7-2 | . | CASSYGTANTEAFF | TGTGCCAGCAGCTACGGGACGGCGAACACTGAAGCTTTCTTT
TRBD2 | TRBJ2-3 | TRBV14 | few | CASSTSVHTQYF | TGTGCCAGCAGTACTAGCGTCCATACGCAGTATTTT
. | TRBJ2-1 | TRBV29-1 | . | CSVEAGQGSYNEQFF | TGCAGCGTTGAAGCTGGTCAGGGCTCCTACAATGAGCAGTTCTTC
TRBD1 | TRBJ2-7 | TRBV7-2 | . | CASSLTGQGSYEQYF | TGTGCCAGCAGCTTAACGGGACAGGGCTCCTACGAGCAGTACTTC
. | TRBJ1-6 | TRBV7-9 | few | CASSLGAGSSPLHF | TGTGCCAGCAGCTTAGGGGCGGGCTCTTCACCCCTCCACTTT
. | TRBJ1-4 | TRBV7-9 | . | CASSVPGGGEKLFF | TGTGCCAGCAGCGTCCCAGGAGGCGGTGAAAAACTGTTTTTT
. | TRBJ2-1 | TRBV2 | few | CASSGGLFNEQFF | TGTGCCAGCAGTGGCGGACTGTTCAATGAGCAGTTCTTC
. | TRBJ1-3 | TRBV28 | few | CASSSTATSGNTIYF | TGTGCCAGCAGTTCGACAGCAACCTCTGGAAACACCATATATTTT
. | TRBJ2-2 | TRBV29-1 | few | CSVGHTNTGELFF | TGCAGCGTGGGACACACGAACACCGGGGAGCTGTTTTTT
. | TRBJ2-5 | TRBV9 | few | CASSQEWRGETQYF | TGTGCCAGCAGCCAGGAATGGAGAGGAGAGACCCAGTACTTC
TRBD2 | TRBJ2-1 | TRBV7-2 | . | CASSSQRGGGDEQFF | TGTGCCAGCAGCTCCCAGCGGGGGGGAGGAGATGAGCAGTTCTTC
TRBD2 | TRBJ2-3 | TRBV7-6 | . | CASSLVAGGTDTQYF | TGTGCCAGCAGCTTAGTGGCGGGGGGCACAGATACGCAGTATTTT
. | TRBJ2-7 | TRBV6-1 | . | CASSMGRGDEQYF | TGTGCCAGCAGTATGGGTCGGGGCGACGAGCAGTACTTC
. | TRBJ2-4 | TRBV6-6 | . | CASTPRTGAKNIQYF | TGTGCCAGCACCCCTCGAACCGGAGCCAAAAACATTCAGTACTTC
TRBD1 | TRBJ1-1 | TRBV6-6 | . | CASSVDRGTMNTEAFF | TGTGCCAGCAGTGTGGACAGGGGGACTATGAACACTGAAGCTTTCTTT
. | TRBJ2-3 | TRBV30 | few | CAWSVQDTSTDTQYF | TGTGCCTGGAGTGTACAAGATACTAGCACAGATACGCAGTATTTT
TRBD1 | TRBJ2-7 | TRBV6-5 | few | CASSQTTGGYEQYF | TGTGCCAGCAGTCAGACGACAGGGGGCTACGAGCAGTACTTC
TRBD2 | TRBJ2-4 | TRBV25-1 | . | CASSESRTSGRRVNIQYF | TGTGCCAGCAGTGAATCCCGGACTAGCGGGAGGCGGGTAAACATTCAGTACTTC
TRBD1 | TRBJ1-2 | TRBV6-5 | . | CASGQGFGYTF | TGTGCCAGCGGACAGGGGTTTGGCTACACCTTC
TRBD1 | TRBJ1-1 | TRBV30 | . | CAWTSPGQGITEAFF | TGTGCCTGGACATCACCGGGACAGGGGATCACTGAAGCTTTCTTT
. | TRBJ2-7 | TRBV10-3 | . | CAISEGSDPSYEQYF | TGTGCCATCAGTGAAGGGAGTGACCCCTCCTACGAGCAGTACTTC
. | TRBJ1-1 | TRBV4-3 | . | CASSQVARSEAFF | TGCGCCAGCAGCCAAGTGGCGCGATCAGAAGCTTTCTTT
. | TRBJ2-3 | TRBV21-1 | . | CASSPMDRRDTQYF | TGTGCCAGCAGCCCTATGGACAGAAGAGATACGCAGTATTTT
. | TRBJ2-5 | TRBV7-2 | . | CASSSAFLASGETQYF | TGTGCCAGCAGCTCCGCTTTTCTAGCGAGCGGTGAGACCCAGTACTTC
. | TRBJ1-4 | TRBV19 | . | CASSATSSTNEKLFF | TGTGCCAGTAGTGCAACCAGTAGCACTAATGAAAAACTGTTTTTT